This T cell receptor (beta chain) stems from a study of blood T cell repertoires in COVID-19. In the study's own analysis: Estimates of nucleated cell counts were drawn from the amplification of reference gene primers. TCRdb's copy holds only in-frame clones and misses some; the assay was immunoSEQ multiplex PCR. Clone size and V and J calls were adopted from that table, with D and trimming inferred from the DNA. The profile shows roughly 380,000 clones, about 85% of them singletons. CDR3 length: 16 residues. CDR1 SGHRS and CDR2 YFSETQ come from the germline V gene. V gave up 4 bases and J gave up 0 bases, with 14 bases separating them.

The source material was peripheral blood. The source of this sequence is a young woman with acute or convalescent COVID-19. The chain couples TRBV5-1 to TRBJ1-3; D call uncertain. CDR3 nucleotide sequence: TGCGCCAGCAGCCTGGCCGGCGGTCTCTCTGGAAACACCATATATTTT. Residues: CASSLAGGLSGNTIYF.